This T cell receptor (beta chain) was identified during a study of CD8 T cells in Susac syndrome. High-throughput TCR beta sequencing covered peripheral CD8+ and CD4+ T cells. Reverse transcription of 0.5 to 1 ug RNA was performed with random hexamers. TCRdb re-analysed the immunoSEQ multiplex PCR reads in MiXCR, keeping a single row per CDR3 protein. Of some 110,000 distinct CDR3 sequences in the sample, around 94% were seen once. The specimen was CD8+ T cells from PBMCs. This clonotype originated in a human donor with Susac syndrome.

This CDR3 reads CASSPRTGDGETQYF. CDR3 in DNA: TGCGCCAGCAGCCCTCGGACAGGGGATGGAGAGACCCAGTACTTC. The chain couples TRBV4-1 to TRBJ2-5, with 9 bases aligning to TRBD1. The CDR3 is 15 residues long. Per the germline V gene, CDR1 is MGHRA and CDR2 is YSYEKL. The junction had 7 bases not matched to a gene; V was cut back by 4 bases and J by 4 bases.